This T cell receptor (beta chain) emerged from a study of CD8+ T cells in alopecia areata. Turning to the study itself: Treated individuals took tofacitinib by mouth, 5 to 10 mg twice daily. Tofacitinib treatment spanned 6 to 18 months, with 6 months off drug afterward.

This CDR3 is 11 amino acids long. Germline V gene sequence: CDR1 SGHAT, CDR2 FQNNGV. V was shortened by 1 base and J by 6 bases, with 4 bases between the two germline ends. Treatment specified: oral pan-JAK inhibitor, 5-10 mg twice daily. T lymphocytes (CD4+ and CD8+) were sorted from PBMCs. Remarks on this clone: Its antigen is undetermined.

Findings and caveats of the study: Sharing of TCR sequences between patients (possibly for HLA-related reasons) was less clear than in mice.

The authors extracted RNA and reverse transcribed it into cDNA as the sequencing template. Some clones are missing from TCRdb's copy, which holds only in-frame ones; the method was immunoSEQ multiplex PCR. This table has over 80,000 clones, around 40% appearing once. This clonotype was obtained from a human donor with alopecia areata. The specimen comprised CD8+ T cells sorted from blood, sampled at week 24, from a patient treated with tofacitinib. J is TRBJ2-7 and V is TRBV11-2; D gene uncertain. CDR3 protein: CASSLGFEQYF. CDR3 in DNA: TGTGCCAGCAGCTTAGGATTCGAGCAGTACTTC.